Below are 9 T cell receptor beta chains sequenced from a single sample in a study of radiation and T cells in renal cell carcinoma (dated by TCRdb to the early 2020s). In the paper's terms, the time point label means: tumor resected at nephrectomy. This specimen's treatment or condition label, per the study, means: 15 Gy SBRT to primary tumor, nephrectomy 4 weeks later. Receptor amplification or capture employed the immunoSEQ multiplex PCR assay. The source is immuneACCESS, and TCRdb retained only in-frame sequences with V and J called. Part of the clones is not carried over; for the studies checked, unresolved V genes explain less than half of this, and the remainder is unexplained. This sample lists 17,000 or so clones; roughly 58% were detected once. Approximately 12% of the sample is held by the ten biggest clonotypes. Sequencing was performed on tumor tissue, taken from a patient whose treatment included radiotherapy and nephrectomy. Receptors originate from a man between 50 and 59 years old with renal cell carcinoma.

CDR3 residues: CAISDSAGNEQFF. DNA for the CDR3: TGTGCCATCAGTGACTCTGCAGGCAATGAGCAGTTCTTC. V usage is TRBV10-3 and J usage is TRBJ2-1; no clear D gene. Germline V gene data show CDR1 as ENHRY and CDR2 as SYGVKD. This CDR3 spans 13 amino acids. Trimming left V 3 bases short and J 6 bases short, with 9 bases between.

The genes are TRBV7-2 and TRBJ2-7; D uncertain. There are 13 residues in the CDR3. The V and J ends lost 1 base and 5 bases respectively, with 9 bases between them. Germline V lookup: CDR1 SGHTA, CDR2 FQGNSA. This chain's CDR3 is CASSLDRHDEQYF. DNA for the CDR3: TGTGCCAGCAGCTTAGATAGGCATGACGAGCAGTACTTC.

V is TRBV5-1 and J is TRBJ2-1; possibly TRBD1 or TRBD2 for D (5 bases each). Germline CDR1 SGHRS, CDR2 YFSETQ. CDR3 length equals 14 residues. V lost 0 bases, J lost 4 bases, and 8 bases lay in between. The chain's CDR3 is CASSLGDGYNEQFF. In DNA, the CDR3 is TGCGCCAGCAGCTTGGGGGACGGATACAATGAGCAGTTCTTC.

The V gene is TRBV19, the J gene TRBJ2-7; D not certain. The V gene's germline CDR1 is LNHDA and CDR2 SQIVND (reference sequence). The length of the CDR3 is 14 residues. Trimming stripped 0 bases from V and 1 base from J, with 7 bases between. The CDR3 DNA sequence: TGTGCCAGTAGTATAGATTTGGGTTCCTACGAGCAGTACTTC. Translation gives CASSIDLGSYEQYF.

There are a few counts of this clone. The chain recombines TRBV7-9 with TRBJ2-2; D is perhaps TRBD1 (5 bases). Germline CDR1 and CDR2: SEHNR and FQNEAQ (reference sequence). The CDR3 has 15 amino acids. Trimming cost V 5 bases and J 6 bases, with 16 bases left between them. CDR3 nucleotide sequence: TGTGCCAGCAGCCAACAGGATCCCCAGCCCGGGGAGCTGTTTTTT. This codes for CASSQQDPQPGELFF.

By share of the sample, this clone is medium-sized. The genes are TRBV11-3 and TRBJ1-1; the D is unclear. Germline CDR1 and CDR2: SGHNT and YENEEA. V lost 5 bases and J 3 bases, leaving 10 bases between the germline ends. The CDR3 is made up of 13 amino acids. CDR3 bases: TGTGCCAGCAGCCTATCGGTGTACACTGAAGCTTTCTTT. Translation: CASSLSVYTEAFF. The whole variable domain, remainder taken from reference TRBV11-3 and TRBJ1-1, is EAGVVQSPRYKIIEKKQPVAFWCNPISGHNTLYWYLQNLGQGPELLIRYENEEAVDDSQLPKDRFSAERLKGVDSTLKIQPAELGDSAVYLCASSLSVYTEAFFGQGTRLTVV.

V and J are TRBV5-1 and TRBJ2-7, with D possibly being TRBD2 (6 bases). V gave up 0 bases and J gave up 5 bases, with 12 bases separating them. The germline gives CDR1 SGHRS, CDR2 YFSETQ. There are 14 residues in the CDR3. The CDR3: CASSLAGGIHEQYF. The CDR3 DNA reads as TGCGCCAGCAGCTTGGCCGGCGGGATCCACGAGCAGTACTTC.

This clone has a single count. This chain joins TRBV6-4 and TRBJ2-1, with 8 bases aligning to TRBD2. The CDR3 totals 16 residues. The germline CDR1 and CDR2 sequences are MRHNA and SNTAGT. The V gene end was trimmed by 0 bases and the J gene end by 3 bases; junction bases not matched to a gene: 4. DNA for the CDR3: TGTGCCAGCAGTGACTCTGAGCGGGGGAGCTACAATGAGCAGTTCTTC. Its translation is CASSDSERGSYNEQFF.

This clone was observed a few times. The chain couples TRBV7-2 to TRBJ2-7, with D uncertain. The CDR3 totals 13 residues. V lost 6 bases and J 3 bases, leaving 12 bases between the germline ends. Germline CDR1 SGHTA, CDR2 FQGNSA. DNA for the CDR3: TGTGCCAGCAGTCCGGCCTTCCTCTACGAGCAGTACTTC. The encoded protein is CASSPAFLYEQYF.